These 30 T cell receptor beta chains originate from one sample sequenced in a study of response to subunit inactivated influenza vaccine. MiXCR, applied by TCRdb to the RT-PCR reads, yields one record per CDR3 protein. The sample comprises about 780,000 distinct CDR3 sequences, less than 20% of which are singletons, and 11% rests with the top ten. The material was PBMCs from blood, obtained more than 4 days after vaccination. The receptor source for this set is a man aged 45-65 years who received an inactivated influenza vaccine.

This clonotype was detected only a few times. This rearrangement joins TRBV7-2 to TRBJ2-7; D might be TRBD1 or TRBD2, each matching 5 bases. Germline lookup yields CDR1 SGHTA and CDR2 FQGNSA. The CDR3 totals 15 residues. V shed 1 base and J shed 0 bases, with 10 bases lying between them. The CDR3 is CASSLVQGASYEQYF. The CDR3 region has the DNA TGTGCCAGCAGCTTAGTGCAGGGAGCCTCCTACGAGCAGTACTTC.

This sequence joins TRBV5-1 and TRBJ2-7; tentatively, D is TRBD2 (5 bases). The V gene lost 4 bases and the J gene lost 3 bases, with 11 bases spanning the gap. This CDR3 has 13 amino acids. Looked up from germline, CDR1 is SGHRS and CDR2 is YFSETQ. The CDR3 reads CASSTGESYEQYF. The CDR3 DNA is TGCGCCAGCAGCACCGGGGAAAGCTACGAGCAGTACTTC.

This clonotype came up a few times. V gene TRBV11-2 combines with J gene TRBJ2-6; 9 bases agree with TRBD2. V was pared by 0 bases and J by 2 bases, with 2 bases of the junction left unmatched. Germline CDR1 reads SGHAT; CDR2 reads FQNNGV. The CDR3 is 17 residues long. CDR3 DNA sequence: TGTGCCAGCAGCTTAGATGCGGGAGGGGCTGGGGCCAACGTCCTGACTTTC. Amino acids: CASSLDAGGAGANVLTF.

This clonotype was picked up a small number of times. V is TRBV18 and J is TRBJ1-2, with TRBD1 identical over 7 bases. With V trimmed by 3 bases and J by 7 bases, 2 bases remained unmatched. Germline loops: CDR1 KGHSH, CDR2 LQKENI. CDR3 length: 12 amino acids. The CDR3 is CASSPEGAGYTF. For the CDR3, the DNA is TGTGCCAGCTCACCCGAGGGGGCTGGCTACACCTTC.

This clonotype was seen a few times. V gene TRBV4-3 combines with J gene TRBJ2-4, with D possibly matching TRBD2 (6 bases). V lost 0 bases and J lost 7, with 13 bases in between. The CDR3 consists of 15 residues. Germline assignment: CDR1 LGHNA and CDR2 YSLEER. This CDR3 reads CASSQDVQAGNIQYF. Here the CDR3 DNA reads TGCGCCAGCAGCCAAGACGTCCAGGCGGGGAACATTCAGTACTTC.

This clonotype was observed a handful of times. The DNA of the CDR3 is TGTGCCAGCAGCTCCTTGGGGGCTAGCGGATACCAAGAGCAGTTCTTC. This codes for CASSSLGASGYQEQFF. The chain uses TRBV28 and TRBJ2-1; D perhaps matches TRBD2 (7 bases). CDR1 is MDHEN, CDR2 SYDVKM, per germline. This CDR3 has 16 residues. Trimming cost V 6 bases and J 10 bases, with 25 bases left between them.

The chain links TRBV14 to TRBJ2-7, with D hard to call. V lost 5 bases and J 2 bases, leaving 4 bases between the germline ends. Germline V gene lookup returns CDR1 SGHDN and CDR2 FVKESK. The CDR3 is 11 amino acids. CDR3 residues: CASSNAYEQYF. As DNA, the CDR3 is TGTGCCAGCAGCAACGCCTACGAGCAGTACTTC.

This clonotype has ten or more counts. The V call is TRBV27, the J call TRBJ2-7; 7 nucleotides match TRBD2. This CDR3 comprises 15 residues. CDR1 is MNHEY and CDR2 is SMNVEV in the germline V gene (reference sequence). V dropped 6 bases and J dropped 3; count of bases not matched to a gene: 11. The CDR3 is CASSPSGTPLYEQYF. As DNA, the CDR3 is TGTGCCAGCAGCCCAAGCGGGACCCCACTCTACGAGCAGTACTTC.

This clonotype was counted a few times. CDR3 sequence: CASSVSGFGANEQFF. The CDR3 DNA follows: TGTGCCAGCAGCGTTAGCGGGTTCGGGGCCAATGAGCAGTTCTTC. The rearrangement uses TRBV9 and TRBJ2-1; TRBD2 agrees at 7 bases. With V trimmed by 2 bases and J by 6 bases, 8 bases remained unmatched. The CDR3 extends over 15 amino acids. CDR1 is SGDLS, CDR2 YYNGEE, per germline. The whole variable domain, filled in from reference TRBV9 and TRBJ2-1, reads DSGVTQTPKHLITATGQRVTLRCSPRSGDLSVYWYQQSLDQGLQFLIQYYNGEERAKGNILERFSAQQFPDLHSELNLSSLELGDSALYFCASSVSGFGANEQFFGPGTRLTVL.

This clonotype was seen only a few times. The chain links TRBV20-1 to TRBJ2-2; no reliable D call. V was cut by 1 base and J by 3 bases, with 9 bases left in between. CDR3 size: 14 residues. Germline loops: CDR1 DFQATT, CDR2 SNEGSKA (reference sequence). The CDR3 spells CSARGRLHTGELFF. DNA of the CDR3: TGCAGTGCTAGAGGCAGGCTTCACACCGGGGAGCTGTTTTTT.

The rearrangement uses TRBV9 and TRBJ2-5; D might be TRBD1 (5 bases). CDR3 length: 15 residues. CDR1 is SGDLS, CDR2 YYNGEE, per germline. Trimming pared 3 bases from V and 5 bases from J, leaving 17 bases between. CDR3 bases: TGTGCCAGCAGCGGTCACCCCTTCCAGGGTGAGACCCAGTACTTC. Translating it yields CASSGHPFQGETQYF.

The chain carries TRBV6-1 and TRBJ1-1, with no clear D. Germline CDR1 reads MNHNS; CDR2 reads SASEGT. V lost 6 bases and J 11 bases, leaving 22 bases between the germline ends. This CDR3 comprises 14 residues. The CDR3 sequence: CASRTTTEYPEAFF. The CDR3 DNA reads as TGTGCCAGCAGGACCACGACGGAGTATCCCGAGGCTTTCTTT.

V usage is TRBV3-1 and J usage is TRBJ2-3; D gene ambiguous. Germline-derived CDR1 and CDR2 are LGHDT and YNNKEL (reference sequence). Trimming left V 2 bases short and J 4 bases short, with 4 bases between. The length of the CDR3 is 12 residues. CDR3: CASSQMPDTQYF. The DNA for the CDR3 is TGTGCCAGCAGCCAAATGCCAGATACGCAGTATTTT.

The CDR3 DNA reads TGTGCCAGCAGCATAGGGGACAGGCGCCCAGATACGCAGTATTTT. Its protein product is CASSIGDRRPDTQYF. The V and J genes are TRBV7-9 and TRBJ2-3; TRBD1 agrees at 8 bases. V was clipped by 5 bases and J by 4 bases; unmatched bases: 8. The germline V gene has CDR1 SEHNR and CDR2 FQNEAQ (reference sequence). The CDR3 consists of 15 residues.

The chain couples TRBV27 to TRBJ2-3, with D perhaps TRBD1 or TRBD2 (5 bases each). V lost 3 bases, J lost 5 bases, and 9 bases lay in between. CDR1 and CDR2 from the germline V gene are MNHEY and SMNVEV (reference sequence). The CDR3 spans 13 residues. DNA of the CDR3: TGTGCCAGCAGTTTTATTGGGGGAGATACGCAGTATTTT. Its protein is CASSFIGGDTQYF.

The chain couples TRBV30 to TRBJ1-2, with D possibly being TRBD1 (6 bases). Germline-derived CDR1 and CDR2 are GTSNPN and SVGIG (reference sequence). CDR3 size: 13 residues. Trimming left V 3 bases short and J 8 bases short, with 16 bases between. The CDR3 sequence: CAWSQMGAGGYTF. The CDR3 nucleotides are TGTGCCTGGAGCCAGATGGGGGCAGGGGGCTACACCTTC.

The V gene is TRBV20-1, the J gene TRBJ2-3; 8 nucleotides align to TRBD2. The germline CDR1 and CDR2 sequences are DFQATT and SNEGSKA (reference sequence). The CDR3 is 15 amino acids. J gave up 3 bases and V 6 bases, and 11 bases lay outside the gene matches. The CDR3 region has the DNA TGCAGTGCCCACGCCCCGGGAGGGCGAACAGATACGCAGTATTTT. Its protein product is CSAHAPGGRTDTQYF.

The genes are TRBV9 and TRBJ2-3; D is uncertain. Per germline, CDR1 SGDLS and CDR2 YYNGEE. Trimming left V 0 bases short and J 2 bases short, with 4 bases between. The CDR3 consists of 13 residues. The CDR3 here is CASSVELTDTQYF. The CDR3 DNA sequence: TGTGCCAGCAGCGTAGAACTCACAGATACGCAGTATTTT.

In nucleotides, the CDR3 is TGTGCCAGCAGCTTCAGGGCCGCCAATCAGCCCCAGCATTTT. Protein product: CASSFRAANQPQHF. The chain joins TRBV5-5 to TRBJ1-5; a possible D gene is TRBD1 (5 bases). Germline V gene lookup returns CDR1 SGHKS and CDR2 YYEKEE (reference sequence). V lost 2 bases to trimming and J lost 3 bases, with 9 bases between them. This CDR3 is built from 14 residues.

This clonotype showed up many times. The chain combines TRBV6-5 with TRBJ2-5; D is perhaps TRBD2 (6 bases). CDR1 and CDR2 from the germline V gene are MNHEY and SVGAGI. Trimming left V 4 bases short and J 4 bases short, with 16 bases between. CDR3 length: 15 residues. DNA of the CDR3: TGTGCCAGCAGTTTTATGGGACTTGACTCAGAGACCCAGTACTTC. Its protein product is CASSFMGLDSETQYF.

As to this clonotype: An end of the junction does not agree with germline; a read error may underlie this. The chain uses TRBV9 and TRBJ2-1; D is uncertain. The CDR3 has 15 amino acids. Germline V CDR1 and CDR2: SGDLS, YYNGEE. CDR3 loop: CVSSVEPSSYNEQFF. Written as DNA, the CDR3 is TGTGTCAGCAGCGTAGAACCCTCTTCTTACAATGAGCAGTTCTTC. The variable domain in full, with the rest retrieved from reference TRBV9 and TRBJ2-1, is DSGVTQTPKHLITATGQRVTLRCSPRSGDLSVYWYQQSLDQGLQFLIQYYNGEERAKGNILERFSAQQFPDLHSELNLSSLELGDSALYFCVSSVEPSSYNEQFFGPGTRLTVL.

Only a few counts were recorded for this clonotype. This chain links TRBV6-2 or TRBV6-3 with TRBJ2-5, with 7 bases aligning to TRBD1. The trim removed 8 bases at V and 1 base at J, leaving 13 bases unmatched. Germline-derived CDR1 and CDR2 are MNHEY and SVGEGT. CDR3 length: 16 amino acids. The CDR3 bases are TGTGCCAGCGCCAGGGGTCCCGGGACAGCCCAAGAGACCCAGTACTTC. It yields the protein CASARGPGTAQETQYF.

This clonotype was seen a few times. The chain recombines TRBV28 with TRBJ1-6; 10 bases fit TRBD1. CDR1 is MDHEN and CDR2 is SYDVKM in the germline V gene. V lost 3 bases to trimming and J lost 7 bases; unmatched junction nucleotides: 12. The CDR3 sequence is 18 residues long. In DNA form, the CDR3 reads TGTGCCAGCAGTTTTAGACAGTCCTGGGACAGGGGCAATTCACCCCTCCACTTT. Encoded protein: CASSFRQSWDRGNSPLHF.

There are a few counts of this clonotype. J is TRBJ2-2 and V is TRBV15; D might be TRBD1 or TRBD2, each matching 5 bases. CDR3 length equals 15 residues. With 0 bases removed from V and 9 bases from J, the gap between germline ends came to 14 bases. Germline-derived CDR1 and CDR2 are LNHNV and YYDKDF (reference sequence). As DNA, the CDR3 is TGTGCCACCAGCAGAGATATTTGGGGGACCCGGGAGCTGTTTTTT. Protein: CATSRDIWGTRELFF.

This clonotype occurred many times. The chain employs TRBV6-1 and TRBJ2-3, with D perhaps being TRBD1 or TRBD2 (5 bases each). The CDR3 has 15 residues. Germline CDR1 is MNHNS and CDR2 is SASEGT. V gave up 6 bases and J gave up 8 bases, with 21 bases separating them. CDR3 coding DNA: TGTGCCAGCAGCCTGGACGGAGGAAGTGGGGCTACGCAGTATTTT. This translates into CASSLDGGSGATQYF.

As to this clonotype: Being one base from a much bigger clone, this may be a read error. The chain carries TRBV20-1 and TRBJ2-5, with no clear D. The V end lost 6 bases, the J end lost 3 bases, and 11 bases lay between the germline ends. The CDR3 covers 12 residues. The germline CDR1 and CDR2 sequences are DFQATT and SNEGSKA (reference sequence). The CDR3 loop reads CSAPVLKETQYF. CDR3 bases: TGCAGTGCCCCGGTACTAAAAGAGACCCAGTACTTC.

This clonotype showed up many times. V is TRBV6-5 and J is TRBJ2-7; D gene ambiguous. Germline CDR1 reads MNHEY; CDR2 reads SVGAGI. Deletions cut 0 bases from V and 4 bases from J, with 7 bases between. The CDR3 extends over 13 amino acids. The CDR3 region has the DNA TGTGCCAGCAGTTACTCCGCCGGGTACGAGCAGTACTTC. Its translation: CASSYSAGYEQYF.

The chain couples TRBV20-1 to TRBJ2-2, with 10 bases lining up with TRBD2. CDR1 DFQATT and CDR2 SNEGSKA come from the germline V gene (reference sequence). V shed 6 bases and J 7 bases; nucleotides not matched to a gene: 17. This CDR3 has 17 residues. This CDR3 is CSACIGLAGVMVGELFF. The DNA of the CDR3 is TGCAGTGCCTGCATTGGGCTAGCGGGAGTCATGGTCGGGGAGCTGTTTTTT.

This clonotype showed up just a few times. The rearrangement uses TRBV28 and TRBJ1-2; D unresolved. Germline CDR1 is MDHEN and CDR2 is SYDVKM. The V and J ends lost 2 bases and 0 bases respectively, with 10 bases between them. The CDR3 length is 15 residues. CDR3 sequence: CASSLVGKTNYGYTF. In DNA form, the CDR3 reads TGTGCCAGCAGTTTAGTGGGGAAGACTAACTATGGCTACACCTTC.

This clonotype showed up many times. The genes are TRBV5-6 and TRBJ1-2; D uncertain. The CDR3 consists of 12 residues. The germline V gene encodes CDR1 SGHDT and CDR2 YYEEEE. Trimming shortened V by 0 bases and J by 6 bases, and 6 bases separated the two germline ends. Here the CDR3 reads CASSLEAHGYTF. The CDR3 DNA is TGTGCCAGCAGCTTGGAGGCTCATGGCTACACCTTC.